These 7 T cell receptor beta chains were sequenced from one sample in a study of persistence of HIV-infected CD4 T cells. Cells were stimulated nonspecifically with anti-CD3/anti-CD28 magnetic beads. Responding CD4+ T cells were sorted by upregulation of both CD40 ligand and CD69. The immunoSEQ assay was version 4, run in survey mode. Assay used: immunoSEQ multiplex PCR; TCRdb lists only in-frame clones, some missing. The sample consists of around 45,000 clones, more than 85% of them appearing once. Their recognized antigens are unknown. Sequenced material: CD4+ T cells sorted from PBMCs after roughly 18-hour stimulation, taken from a patient who received antiretroviral therapy. These receptor sequences come from an adult man with HIV who was CMV-seropositive.

This clone appeared a single time. This chain connects TRBV9 to TRBJ1-3; D gene ambiguous. CDR1 and CDR2 from the germline V gene are SGDLS and YYNGEE. V was pared by 0 bases and J by 0 bases, with 7 bases between. The CDR3 loop spans 15 amino acids. CDR3 residues: CASSVDEFSGNTIYF. The CDR3 coding sequence is TGTGCCAGCAGCGTAGACGAATTCTCTGGAAACACCATATATTTT.

The genes are TRBV6-1 and TRBJ1-2; D may be TRBD1 (6 bases). CDR1 and CDR2 (germline): MNHNS, SASEGT. V lost 3 bases and J 7 bases, leaving 9 bases between the germline ends. This CDR3 is built from 12 residues. CDR3 region: CASSDQGLGYTF. DNA for the CDR3: TGTGCCAGCAGTGACCAGGGGCTTGGCTACACCTTC.

V is TRBV5-4 and J is TRBJ2-2; 8 bases line up with TRBD1. CDR1 is SGHNT, CDR2 YYREEE, per germline (reference sequence). The CDR3 loop spans 15 amino acids. V shed 4 bases and J 2 bases; nucleotides not matched to a gene: 4. CDR3 sequence (DNA): TGTGCCAGCAGCAAACAGGGGGTTAACACCGGGGAGCTGTTTTTT. Its translation is CASSKQGVNTGELFF.

J is TRBJ1-3 and V is TRBV5-8; the D is unclear. Trimming removed 0 bases at V and 0 bases at J, with 13 bases between. The germline gives CDR1 SGHTS, CDR2 YDEGEE. This CDR3 comprises 17 residues. CDR3 in amino acids: CASSLVGRSHSGNTIYF. CDR3 coding DNA: TGTGCCAGCAGCTTGGTAGGTCGCAGCCACTCTGGAAACACCATATATTTT.

The gene calls are TRBV27 and TRBJ1-3; no firm D call. This CDR3 has 18 residues. CDR1 is MNHEY and CDR2 is SMNVEV in the germline V gene (reference sequence). V dropped 0 bases and J dropped 0 bases, with 15 bases sitting between them. The CDR3 DNA follows: TGTGCCAGCAGTTTATCGATGCCCGGTACGCTCTCTGGAAACACCATATATTTT. Its translation is CASSLSMPGTLSGNTIYF.

The chain recombines TRBV3-1 (or the pseudogene TRBV3-2) with TRBJ1-6; no clear D gene. Per the germline V gene, CDR1 is LGHDT and CDR2 is YNNKEL (reference sequence). The CDR3 is 15 residues long. Trimming pared 0 bases from V and 3 bases from J, leaving 6 bases between. The CDR3, as DNA: TGTGCCAGCAGCCAAGAGCCCCTCTATAATTCACCCCTCCACTTT. This sequence encodes CASSQEPLYNSPLHF.

This rearrangement joins TRBV18 to TRBJ2-5, with D perhaps being TRBD1 or TRBD2 (5 bases each). Germline V gene data show CDR1 as KGHSH and CDR2 as LQKENI. V was trimmed by 5 bases and J by 2 bases, leaving 15 bases between them. There are 15 residues in the CDR3. CDR3 sequence (DNA): TGTGCCAGCTCAGCCACGGGACGCCAGCAAGAGACCCAGTACTTC. This encodes CASSATGRQQETQYF.